These 19 T cell receptor beta chains were all obtained from the same sample, sequenced in a study of beta chain features in type 1 diabetes. Investigators reverse transcribed all isolated RNA, so they sequenced expressed TCRB transcripts. Profiled with immunoSEQ multiplex PCR; TCRdb holds only in-frame clones, not every one. The sample has 200,000 to 300,000 clones, 9.5% to 13% seen once; the top ten hold approximately 0.015%. The study's findings and limits: The study found moderately but significantly shorter TCRB CDR3s in all four CD4+ subsets of Type 1 diabetes patients.

No antigen is known for these receptors. Sequencing was carried out using naive CD4+ T cells from blood. The receptors derive from a man younger than 40 with type 1 diabetes.

The rearrangement uses TRBV28 and TRBJ1-1, with no clear D. Germline CDR1 and CDR2: MDHEN and SYDVKM. Deletions cut 4 bases from V and 0 bases from J, with 6 bases between. The CDR3 contains 13 residues. CDR3 sequence: CASSSTVNTEAFF. The CDR3, as DNA: TGTGCCAGCAGTTCAACAGTGAACACTGAAGCTTTCTTT.

J is TRBJ2-3 and V is TRBV10-2; 11 bases align to TRBD1. V lost 8 bases, J lost 6 bases, and 7 bases stayed unmatched. This CDR3 has 14 amino acids. CDR1 is WSHSY and CDR2 is SAAADI in the germline V gene. The CDR3 is CASAGTGGDDTQYF. CDR3 nucleotides: TGCGCCAGCGCCGGGACAGGGGGTGATGATACGCAGTATTTT.

The chain links TRBV19 to TRBJ2-5, with TRBD1 identical over 7 bases. Germline assignment: CDR1 LNHDA and CDR2 SQIVND (reference sequence). The length of the CDR3 is 13 residues. The J segment lost 5 bases and the V segment lost 6 bases, leaving 6 bases of the junction unmatched. The DNA for the CDR3 is TGTGCCAGTAGCCGACAGGGATGGGAGACCCAGTACTTC. Protein product: CASSRQGWETQYF.

The chain couples TRBV7-2 to TRBJ2-1; maybe TRBD2 (5 bases). The V end lost 3 bases, the J end lost 4 bases, and 13 bases lay between the germline ends. Germline CDR1 reads SGHTA; CDR2 reads FQGNSA. This CDR3 has 15 residues. The CDR3: CASSFVGERYNEQFF. CDR3 sequence (DNA): TGTGCCAGCAGCTTCGTCGGGGAGAGGTACAATGAGCAGTTCTTC.

This clone was found a few times. The chain is built from TRBV29-1 and TRBJ1-1; perhaps TRBD1 as D (6 bases). V shed 5 bases and J shed 5 bases, with 15 bases lying between them. The CDR3 covers 13 residues. Germline V gene sequence: CDR1 SQVTM, CDR2 ANQGSEA. CDR3 residues: CSVLQGRGTEAFF. In DNA form, the CDR3 reads TGCAGCGTTTTGCAGGGGCGCGGAACTGAAGCTTTCTTT.

This clone was observed a few times. V usage is TRBV7-9 and J usage is TRBJ2-5; D is uncertain. V gave up 2 bases and J gave up 5 bases, with 9 bases separating them. CDR3 length: 13 residues. CDR1 and CDR2 from the germline V gene are SEHNR and FQNEAQ (reference sequence). CDR3 sequence (DNA): TGTGCCAGCAGCTTAAATTTTCCGGAGACCCAGTACTTC. This translates into CASSLNFPETQYF. The whole variable domain, remainder taken from reference TRBV7-9 and TRBJ2-5, is DTGVSQNPRHKITKRGQNVTFRCDPISEHNRLYWYRQTLGQGPEFLTYFQNEAQLEKSRLLSDRFSAERPKGSFSTLEIQRTEQGDSAMYLCASSLNFPETQYFGPGTRLLVL.

This sequence joins TRBV5-1 and TRBJ2-1, with a possible D match to TRBD2 (6 bases). The V end lost 0 bases, the J end lost 8 bases, and 12 bases lay between the germline ends. CDR1 and CDR2 from the germline V gene are SGHRS and YFSETQ. The CDR3 has 14 residues. The CDR3 nucleotides are TGCGCCAGCAGCTTGGCCGGGGGAGGTCATGAGCAGTTCTTC. Its translation is CASSLAGGGHEQFF.

In its sample, this clone was seen a few times. The CDR3 spells CASSSTDRTQQFF. The CDR3 DNA is TGTGCCAGCAGCTCTACTGACAGAACCCAGCAGTTCTTC. The rearrangement joins TRBV5-6 to TRBJ2-1; tentatively, D is TRBD1 (5 bases). The CDR3 runs to 13 residues. V dropped 3 bases and J dropped 11 bases, with 15 bases sitting between them. The V gene's germline CDR1 is SGHDT and CDR2 YYEEEE.

Concerning this clone: This sample also contains other DNA sequences that code for the same CDR3. The V and J genes are TRBV18 and TRBJ1-1; D gene ambiguous. Germline CDR1 reads KGHSH; CDR2 reads LQKENI. The V end lost 3 bases, the J end lost 1 base, and 6 bases lay between the germline ends. CDR3 size: 13 residues. The CDR3 spells CASSPAGNTEAFF. The CDR3 nucleotides read TGTGCCAGCTCACCGGCGGGGAACACTGAAGCTTTCTTT. Supplemented by reference TRBV18 and TRBJ1-1, the full variable domain reads NAGVMQNPRHLVRRRGQEARLRCSPMKGHSHVYWYRQLPEEGLKFMVYLQKENIIDESGMPKERFSAEFPKEGPSILRIQQVVRGDSAAYFCASSPAGNTEAFFGQGTRLTVV.

The sample holds a few counts of this clone. The chain couples TRBV5-1 to TRBJ2-2; 9 positions match TRBD2. Trimming took 1 base from V and 7 from J; bases not matched to a gene: 5. From germline, CDR1 is SGHRS and CDR2 YFSETQ. The CDR3 has 15 residues. As DNA, the CDR3 is TGCGCCAGCAGCTTGCCAGCGGGGGGCCACGGGGAGCTGTTTTTT. The encoded protein is CASSLPAGGHGELFF.

Comments on this clone: The same CDR3 arises from other DNA sequences in this sample as well. V usage is TRBV18 and J usage is TRBJ1-1; D not resolved. Germline V gene data show CDR1 as KGHSH and CDR2 as LQKENI. This CDR3 contains 13 residues. Trimming stripped 3 bases from V and 0 bases from J, with 5 bases between. The CDR3 sequence: CASSPAVNTEAFF. The CDR3 DNA is TGTGCCAGCTCACCGGCGGTGAACACTGAAGCTTTCTTT.

This sequence joins TRBV4-1 and TRBJ2-2, with D perhaps matching TRBD1 (5 bases). Between the trimmed V and J ends, which lost 2 bases and 1 base, there was a span of 8 bases. Germline CDR1 and CDR2: MGHRA and YSYEKL. The CDR3 has 15 amino acids. In DNA, the CDR3 is TGCGCCAGCAGCCAACCGACAGTGAACACCGGGGAGCTGTTTTTT. This translates into CASSQPTVNTGELFF.

This clone was observed a few times. The chain combines TRBV9 with TRBJ2-1; 10 bases match TRBD2. After removal of 4 bases from V and 6 bases from J, the junction contained 10 bases not matched to a gene. The CDR3 runs 16 residues. The germline CDR1 and CDR2 sequences are SGDLS and YYNGEE. The CDR3 here is CASSSPRTSGGNEQFF. In DNA, the CDR3 is TGTGCCAGCAGCTCACCCCGGACTAGCGGTGGCAATGAGCAGTTCTTC. The variable domain in full, with the rest retrieved from reference TRBV9 and TRBJ2-1, is DSGVTQTPKHLITATGQRVTLRCSPRSGDLSVYWYQQSLDQGLQFLIQYYNGEERAKGNILERFSAQQFPDLHSELNLSSLELGDSALYFCASSSPRTSGGNEQFFGPGTRLTVL.

The CDR3 DNA is TGTGCCAGCAGCTTAGGTAGCGGGGAAGAGCAGTTCTTC. This translates into CASSLGSGEEQFF. The chain is built from TRBV11-3 and TRBJ2-1; 8 bases fit TRBD2. Looked up from germline, CDR1 is SGHNT and CDR2 is YENEEA. This CDR3 region has 13 residues. V shed 1 base, J shed 10 bases, and the junction held 3 bases outside the gene matches.

The chain has TRBV6-6 and TRBJ1-6; 7 bases are shared with TRBD1. The germline V gene has CDR1 MNHNY and CDR2 SVGAGI (reference sequence). CDR3 length: 13 amino acids. The trim removed 10 bases at V and 7 bases at J, leaving 7 bases unmatched. Here the CDR3 DNA reads TGTGCCACATCGACAGGGACGAATTCACCCCTCCACTTT. Encoded protein: CATSTGTNSPLHF.

This clone was counted a few times. The chain combines TRBV9 with TRBJ2-7; TRBD1 matches at 7 bases. CDR3 size: 15 residues. Germline CDR1 reads SGDLS; CDR2 reads YYNGEE. The trim removed 4 bases at V and 2 bases at J, leaving 9 bases unmatched. The CDR3 DNA is TGTGCCAGCAGCCAAGGGGAAGGGGGCCCCTACGAGCAGTACTTC. This sequence encodes CASSQGEGGPYEQYF.

This rearrangement joins TRBV25-1 to TRBJ1-2, with D unclear. The CDR3 runs to 12 residues. Germline V gives CDR1 MGHDK, CDR2 SYGVNS. V was shortened by 3 bases and J by 5 bases, with 7 bases between the two germline ends. The CDR3 DNA reads TGTGCCAGCAGTGACTTCCAGTATGGCTACACCTTC. Translating gives CASSDFQYGYTF.

The gene calls are TRBV28 and TRBJ2-3; D might be TRBD1 (6 bases). V was shortened by 5 bases and J by 0 bases, with 12 bases between the two germline ends. Germline lookup yields CDR1 MDHEN and CDR2 SYDVKM. The CDR3 totals 15 residues. CDR3 residues: CASSPGTSSTDTQYF. DNA of the CDR3: TGTGCCAGCAGTCCAGGGACATCTAGCACAGATACGCAGTATTTT.

This rearrangement joins TRBV5-4 to TRBJ1-2, with 8 bases fitting TRBD1. This CDR3 comprises 14 residues. The germline V gene has CDR1 SGHNT and CDR2 YYREEE (reference sequence). V shed 5 bases and J 6 bases; nucleotides not matched to a gene: 9. Here the CDR3 reads CASRADREVNGYTF. The CDR3 DNA follows: TGTGCCAGCAGGGCGGACAGGGAGGTGAATGGCTACACCTTC.